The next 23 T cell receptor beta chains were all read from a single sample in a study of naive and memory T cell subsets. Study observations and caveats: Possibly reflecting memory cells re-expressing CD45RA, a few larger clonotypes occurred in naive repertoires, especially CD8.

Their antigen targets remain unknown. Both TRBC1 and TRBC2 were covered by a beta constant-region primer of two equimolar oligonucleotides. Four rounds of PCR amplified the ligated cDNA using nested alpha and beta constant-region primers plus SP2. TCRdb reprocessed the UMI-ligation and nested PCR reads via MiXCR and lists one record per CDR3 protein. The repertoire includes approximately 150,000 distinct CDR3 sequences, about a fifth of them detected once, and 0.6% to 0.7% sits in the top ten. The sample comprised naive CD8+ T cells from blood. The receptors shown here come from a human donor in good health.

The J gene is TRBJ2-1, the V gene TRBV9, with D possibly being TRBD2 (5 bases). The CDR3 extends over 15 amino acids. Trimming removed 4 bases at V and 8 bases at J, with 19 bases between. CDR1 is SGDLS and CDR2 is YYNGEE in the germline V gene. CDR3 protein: CASSSNGLRVDEQFF. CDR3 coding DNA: TGTGCCAGCAGCTCCAATGGACTCCGGGTCGATGAGCAGTTCTTC.

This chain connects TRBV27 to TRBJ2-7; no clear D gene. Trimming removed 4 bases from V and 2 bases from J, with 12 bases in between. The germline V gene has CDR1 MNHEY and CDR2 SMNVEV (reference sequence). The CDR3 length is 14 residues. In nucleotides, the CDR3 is TGTGCCAGCAGTTCCCCCCGCGAAGCCTACGAGCAGTACTTC. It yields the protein CASSSPREAYEQYF.

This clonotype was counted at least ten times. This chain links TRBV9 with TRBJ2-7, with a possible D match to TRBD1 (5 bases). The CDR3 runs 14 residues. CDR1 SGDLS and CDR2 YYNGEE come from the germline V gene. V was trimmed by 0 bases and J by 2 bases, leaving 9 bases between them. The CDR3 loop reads CASSVDSRAYEQYF. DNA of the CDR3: TGTGCCAGCAGCGTAGACTCCAGGGCCTACGAGCAGTACTTC.

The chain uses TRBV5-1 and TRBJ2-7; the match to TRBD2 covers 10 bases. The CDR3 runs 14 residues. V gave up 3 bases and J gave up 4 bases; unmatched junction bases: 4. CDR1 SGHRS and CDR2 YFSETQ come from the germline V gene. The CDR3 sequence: CASSSSGRSYEQYF. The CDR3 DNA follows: TGCGCCAGCAGCTCTAGCGGGAGAAGTTACGAGCAGTACTTC.

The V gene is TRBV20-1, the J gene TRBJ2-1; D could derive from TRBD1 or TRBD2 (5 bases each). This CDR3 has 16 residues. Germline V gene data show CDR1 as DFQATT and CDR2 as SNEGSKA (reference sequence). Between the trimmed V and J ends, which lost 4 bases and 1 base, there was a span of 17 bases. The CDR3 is CSATGYGIASYNEQFF. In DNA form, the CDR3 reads TGCAGTGCTACAGGGTACGGGATTGCGTCCTACAATGAGCAGTTCTTC.

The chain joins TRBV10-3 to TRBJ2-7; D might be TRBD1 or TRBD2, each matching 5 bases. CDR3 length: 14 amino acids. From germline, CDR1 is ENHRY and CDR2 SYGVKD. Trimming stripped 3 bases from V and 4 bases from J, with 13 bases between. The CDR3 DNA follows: TGTGCCATCAGTGACGGTGGGACGGAATACGAGCAGTACTTC. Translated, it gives CAISDGGTEYEQYF.

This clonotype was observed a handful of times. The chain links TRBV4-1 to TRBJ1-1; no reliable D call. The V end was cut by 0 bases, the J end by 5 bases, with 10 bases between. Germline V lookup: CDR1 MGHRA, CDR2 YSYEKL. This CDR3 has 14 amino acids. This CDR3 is CASSQDTGGTEAFF. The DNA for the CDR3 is TGCGCCAGCAGCCAAGATACCGGAGGGACTGAAGCTTTCTTT.

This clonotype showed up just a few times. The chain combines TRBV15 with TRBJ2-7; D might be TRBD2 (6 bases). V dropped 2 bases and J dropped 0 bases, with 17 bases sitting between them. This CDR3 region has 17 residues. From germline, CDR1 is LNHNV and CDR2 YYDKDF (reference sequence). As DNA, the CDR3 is TGTGCCACCAGCAGAAACCTCTGGGGGGATAACTCCTACGAGCAGTACTTC. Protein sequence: CATSRNLWGDNSYEQYF.

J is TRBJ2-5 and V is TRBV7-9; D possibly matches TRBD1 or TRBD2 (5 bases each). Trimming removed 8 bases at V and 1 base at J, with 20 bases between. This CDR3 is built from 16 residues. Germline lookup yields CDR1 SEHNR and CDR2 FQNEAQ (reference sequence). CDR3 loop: CASGGTRESLQETQYF. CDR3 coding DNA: TGTGCCAGCGGGGGAACACGCGAAAGCCTCCAAGAGACCCAGTACTTC.

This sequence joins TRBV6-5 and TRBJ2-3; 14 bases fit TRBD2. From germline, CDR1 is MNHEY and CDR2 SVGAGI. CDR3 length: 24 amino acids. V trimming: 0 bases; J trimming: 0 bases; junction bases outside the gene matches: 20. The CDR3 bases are TGTGCCAGCAGTTACTCGGGGTTCGCCTCGGTGACTAGCGGGAGGGGGGCTAGCACAGATACGCAGTATTTT. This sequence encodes CASSYSGFASVTSGRGASTDTQYF.

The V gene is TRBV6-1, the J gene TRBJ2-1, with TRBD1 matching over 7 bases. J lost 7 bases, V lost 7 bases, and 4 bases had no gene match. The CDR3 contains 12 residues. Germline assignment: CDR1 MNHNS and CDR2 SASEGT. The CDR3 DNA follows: TGTGCCAGCAACACAGGGGTTAATGAGCAGTTCTTC. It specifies CASNTGVNEQFF.

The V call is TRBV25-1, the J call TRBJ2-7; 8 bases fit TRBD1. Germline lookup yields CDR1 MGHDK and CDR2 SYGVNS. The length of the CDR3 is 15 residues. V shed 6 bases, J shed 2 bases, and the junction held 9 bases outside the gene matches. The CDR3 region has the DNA TGTGCCAGCAGCCAATGGACAGGGAATACCTACGAGCAGTACTTC. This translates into CASSQWTGNTYEQYF.

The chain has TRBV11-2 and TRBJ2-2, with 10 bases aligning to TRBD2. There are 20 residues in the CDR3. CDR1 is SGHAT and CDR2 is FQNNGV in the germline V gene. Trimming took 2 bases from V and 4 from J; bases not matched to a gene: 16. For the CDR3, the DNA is TGTGCCAGCAGCTTATGGGTCGGACTAGCGGTCTCCCGGGGCACCGGGGAGCTGTTTTTT. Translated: CASSLWVGLAVSRGTGELFF.

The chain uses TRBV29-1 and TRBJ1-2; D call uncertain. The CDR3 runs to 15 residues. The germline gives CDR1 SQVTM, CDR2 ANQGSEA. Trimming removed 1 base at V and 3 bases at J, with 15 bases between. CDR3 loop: CSVEGGAFEDYGYTF. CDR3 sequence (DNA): TGCAGCGTTGAAGGTGGAGCGTTTGAGGACTATGGCTACACCTTC.

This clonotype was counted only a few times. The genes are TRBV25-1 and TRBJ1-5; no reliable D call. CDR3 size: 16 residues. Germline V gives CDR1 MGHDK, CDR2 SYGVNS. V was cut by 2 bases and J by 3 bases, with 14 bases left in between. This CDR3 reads CASSEGAPLDNQPQHF. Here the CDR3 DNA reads TGTGCCAGCAGTGAAGGAGCGCCTTTGGACAATCAGCCCCAGCATTTT.

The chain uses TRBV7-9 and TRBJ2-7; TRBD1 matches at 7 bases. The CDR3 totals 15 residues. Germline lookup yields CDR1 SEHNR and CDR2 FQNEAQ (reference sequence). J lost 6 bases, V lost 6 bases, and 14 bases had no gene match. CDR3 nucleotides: TGTGCCAGCAGTCTACAGGGGTGGGGAAAGATCGAGCAGTACTTC. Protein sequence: CASSLQGWGKIEQYF. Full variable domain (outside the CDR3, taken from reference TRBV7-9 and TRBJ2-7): DTGVSQNPRHKITKRGQNVTFRCDPISEHNRLYWYRQTLGQGPEFLTYFQNEAQLEKSRLLSDRFSAERPKGSFSTLEIQRTEQGDSAMYLCASSLQGWGKIEQYFGPGTRLTVT.

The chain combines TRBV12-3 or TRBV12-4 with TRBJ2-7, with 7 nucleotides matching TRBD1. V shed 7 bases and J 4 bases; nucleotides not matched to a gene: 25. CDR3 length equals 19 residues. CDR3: CASNFPHETRDRKPYEQYF. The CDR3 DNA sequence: TGTGCCAGCAATTTTCCCCATGAGACCCGGGACAGAAAACCGTACGAGCAGTACTTC.

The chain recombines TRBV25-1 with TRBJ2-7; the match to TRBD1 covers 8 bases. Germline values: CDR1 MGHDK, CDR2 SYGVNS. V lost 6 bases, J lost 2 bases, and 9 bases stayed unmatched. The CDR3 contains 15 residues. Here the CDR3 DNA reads TGTGCCAGCAGCCTGCAGGGGGCGGACGCCTACGAGCAGTACTTC. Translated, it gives CASSLQGADAYEQYF.

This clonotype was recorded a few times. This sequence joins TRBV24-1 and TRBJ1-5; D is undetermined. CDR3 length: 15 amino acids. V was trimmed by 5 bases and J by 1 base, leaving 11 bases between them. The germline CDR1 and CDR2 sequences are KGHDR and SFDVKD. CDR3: CATSASVASNQPQHF. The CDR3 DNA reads TGTGCCACCAGTGCCTCCGTAGCGAGCAATCAGCCCCAGCATTTT.

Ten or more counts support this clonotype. CDR3: CASSQEWGTNTEAFF. The CDR3 DNA reads TGTGCCAGCAGCCAAGAATGGGGTACGAACACTGAAGCTTTCTTT. The V and J genes are TRBV4-2 and TRBJ1-1; no clear D gene. The germline V gene has CDR1 LGHNA and CDR2 YNFKEQ. CDR3 length equals 15 residues. V was cut by 0 bases and J by 1 base, with 9 bases left in between.

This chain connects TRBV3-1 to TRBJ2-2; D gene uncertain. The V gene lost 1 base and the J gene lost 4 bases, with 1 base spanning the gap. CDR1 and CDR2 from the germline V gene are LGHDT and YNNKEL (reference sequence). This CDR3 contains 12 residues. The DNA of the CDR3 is TGTGCCAGCAGCCAAGTCACCGGGGAGCTGTTTTTT. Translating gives CASSQVTGELFF.

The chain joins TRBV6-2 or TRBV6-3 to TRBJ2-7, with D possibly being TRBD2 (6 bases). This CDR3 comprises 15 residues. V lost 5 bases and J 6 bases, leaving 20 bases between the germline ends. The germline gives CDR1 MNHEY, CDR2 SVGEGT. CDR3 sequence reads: CASSEDPTRFAEQYF. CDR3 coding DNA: TGTGCCAGCAGTGAGGACCCGACTAGGTTTGCCGAGCAGTACTTC.

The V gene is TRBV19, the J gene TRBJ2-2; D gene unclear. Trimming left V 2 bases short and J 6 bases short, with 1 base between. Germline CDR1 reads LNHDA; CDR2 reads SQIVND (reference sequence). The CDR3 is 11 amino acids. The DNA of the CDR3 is TGTGCCAGTAGTATATCCGGGGAGCTGTTTTTT. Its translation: CASSISGELFF.